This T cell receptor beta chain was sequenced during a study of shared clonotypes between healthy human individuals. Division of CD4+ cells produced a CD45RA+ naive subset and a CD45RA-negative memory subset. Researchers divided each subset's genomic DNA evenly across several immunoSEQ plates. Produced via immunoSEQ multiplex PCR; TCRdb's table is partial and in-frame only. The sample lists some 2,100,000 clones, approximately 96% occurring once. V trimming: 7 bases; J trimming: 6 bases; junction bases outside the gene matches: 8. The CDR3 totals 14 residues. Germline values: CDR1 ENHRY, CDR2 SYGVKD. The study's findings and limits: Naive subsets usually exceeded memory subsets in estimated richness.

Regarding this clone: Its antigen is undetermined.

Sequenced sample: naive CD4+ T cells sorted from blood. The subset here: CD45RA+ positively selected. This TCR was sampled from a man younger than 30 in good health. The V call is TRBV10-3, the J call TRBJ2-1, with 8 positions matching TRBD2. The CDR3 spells CAIKSAGEGNEQFF. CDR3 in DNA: TGTGCCATCAAGTCAGCGGGAGAGGGCAATGAGCAGTTCTTC.